These 4 T cell receptor beta chains were all obtained from the same sample, sequenced in a study of yellow fever vaccine responses in identical twins. TCRdb analysed the RT-PCR reads with MiXCR anew, one entry per CDR3 protein. Of more than 4,500 distinct CDR3 sequences in the sample, 55% to 75% are singletons; the top ten hold roughly 1.7%. The sample was T cells from blood (PBMCs), unsorted or a sorted subset (not recorded which), taken before or after yellow fever vaccination (not recorded which). These receptors all come from a woman between 18 and 29 years old who received the yellow fever vaccine.

The V call is TRBV27, the J call TRBJ2-5; D might be TRBD2 (6 bases). The CDR3 extends over 14 amino acids. Trimming left V 5 bases short and J 5 bases short, with 15 bases between. Per the germline V gene, CDR1 is MNHEY and CDR2 is SMNVEV (reference sequence). CDR3 DNA: TGTGCCAGCAGTGCCTTCGGAGGGTTGGAGACCCAGTACTTC. Translating gives CASSAFGGLETQYF.

This clonotype was detected once. The chain joins TRBV11-3 to TRBJ2-1; 10 nucleotides align to TRBD2. CDR1 SGHNT and CDR2 YENEEA come from the germline V gene. The J segment lost 8 bases and the V segment lost 5 bases, leaving 9 bases of the junction unmatched. The CDR3 sequence is 15 residues long. The CDR3 reads CASSPVASGSYEQFF. The CDR3 bases are TGTGCCAGCAGCCCCGTCGCTAGCGGGAGCTATGAGCAGTTCTTC.

The chain is built from TRBV20-1 and TRBJ2-7; D may correspond to TRBD1 or TRBD2 (5 bases each). The CDR3 totals 14 residues. V lost 5 bases, J lost 5 bases, and 19 bases lay in between. Germline V gene data show CDR1 as DFQATT and CDR2 as SNEGSKA (reference sequence). The CDR3: CSAQLIGTANEQYF. The CDR3 region has the DNA TGCAGTGCTCAACTCATTGGGACGGCGAACGAGCAGTACTTC.

This clonotype was counted a single time. The gene calls are TRBV6-1 and TRBJ1-2; D uncertain. Germline V gene sequence: CDR1 MNHNS, CDR2 SASEGT. V gave up 6 bases and J gave up 3 bases, with 11 bases separating them. The length of the CDR3 is 13 residues. In nucleotides, the CDR3 is TGTGCCAGCAGCCTCGGGCGGGACTATGGCTACACCTTC. It specifies CASSLGRDYGYTF.